This T cell receptor beta chain was documented in a study of regulatory T cells in long-lasting Graves disease. CDR3-region Arm-PCR and iRepertoire HTBI primers produced the TCR beta libraries. How the authors handled the data: Among the samples, roughly 61 TRBV and 14 to 15 TRBJ segments were identified. TCRdb processed the multiplex PCR reads anew with MiXCR; each CDR3 protein has one entry. What appears here as the V and J calls and clone size reflects TCRdb's work, not the paper's. The table lists about 310,000 distinct CDR3 sequences, 22% of them singletons, with more than 55% in the top ten. Time point of the sample: persistent/refractory GD, antithyroid drugs over 5 years with positive TRAb. The TCR library was made from RNA that had been extracted from PBMCs in TRIzol. Looked up from germline, CDR1 is MRHNA and CDR2 is SNTAGT. This CDR3 is 13 amino acids long. On this clonotype itself: Antigen specificity is unknown. A read error may account for a junction end that differs from germline.

Study-level findings and limits: Sample size was small, which may have lowered accuracy. Patients with persistent disease showed a bias toward TRBV28, TRBJ1-2 and TRBJ2-5.

Sequencing used peripheral blood mononuclear cells (PBMCs), obtained when the disease was refractory, from a patient treated with antithyroid drugs. The sequence came from a female donor with Graves disease. This chain links TRBV6-4 with TRBJ1-2; D is uncertain. DNA for the CDR3: TGTGCCAGCAGTTACTCGCCGCCCGCCTCGTACACCTTC. Translation gives CASSYSPPASYTF.